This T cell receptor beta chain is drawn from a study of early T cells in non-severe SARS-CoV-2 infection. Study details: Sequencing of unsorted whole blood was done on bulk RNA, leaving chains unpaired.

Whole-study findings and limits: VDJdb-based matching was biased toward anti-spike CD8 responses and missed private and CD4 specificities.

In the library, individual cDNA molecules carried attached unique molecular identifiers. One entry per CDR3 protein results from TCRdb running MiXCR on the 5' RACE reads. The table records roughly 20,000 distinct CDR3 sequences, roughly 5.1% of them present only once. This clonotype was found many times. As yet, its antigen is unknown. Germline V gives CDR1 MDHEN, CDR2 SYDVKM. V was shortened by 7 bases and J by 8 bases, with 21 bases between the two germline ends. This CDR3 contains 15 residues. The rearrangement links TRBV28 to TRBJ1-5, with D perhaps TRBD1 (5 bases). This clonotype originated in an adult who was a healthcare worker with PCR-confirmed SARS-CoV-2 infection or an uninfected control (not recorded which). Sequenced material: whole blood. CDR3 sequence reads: CASTPGAARGEPQHF. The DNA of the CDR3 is TGTGCCAGCACCCCCGGGGCGGCCCGCGGAGAGCCCCAGCATTTT.